This T cell receptor beta chain was captured in a study of identical twins. One entry per CDR3 protein results from TCRdb running MiXCR on the 5' RACE reads. The data show 430,000 or so distinct CDR3 sequences, around 24% seen once. Study-level points and caveats: With beta out-of-frame sequences, excess sharing by twins was weaker.

As for this clonotype: The target antigen is unknown.

This same sample was also taken into another study, of T cells expressing NK-cell markers. That paper notes: Where a handful of donors were concerned, these clonotypes also led the CD3+CD56-NKG2C+ fraction.

The sequencing input was CD4+ T cells sorted from blood. This TCR was recovered from a woman under 30 in good health.

This CDR3 reads CASSAGRGLNTEAFF. Here the CDR3 DNA reads TGCGCCAGCAGCGCGGGCAGGGGGCTGAACACTGAAGCTTTCTTT. The J gene is TRBJ1-1, the V gene TRBV5-1; TRBD1 matches 8 bases. In germline, CDR1 is SGHRS, CDR2 YFSETQ. The trim removed 4 bases at V and 0 bases at J, leaving 5 bases unmatched. The CDR3 has 15 residues.